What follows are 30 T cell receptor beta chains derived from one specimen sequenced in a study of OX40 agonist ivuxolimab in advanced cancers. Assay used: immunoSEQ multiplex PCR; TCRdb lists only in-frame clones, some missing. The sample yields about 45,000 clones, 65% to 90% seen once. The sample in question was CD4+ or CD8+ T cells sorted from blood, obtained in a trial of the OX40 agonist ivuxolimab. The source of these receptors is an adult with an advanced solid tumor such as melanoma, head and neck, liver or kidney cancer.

In DNA form, the CDR3 reads TGCGCCAGCTCCTCGGGGGAAGGAAGCAATCAGCCCCAGCATTTT. This encodes CASSSGEGSNQPQHF. The gene calls are TRBV5-1 and TRBJ1-5, with TRBD1 as a possible D gene (5 bases). The CDR3 contains 15 residues. CDR1 SGHRS and CDR2 YFSETQ come from the germline V gene. The V gene lost 7 bases and the J gene lost 1 base, with 15 bases spanning the gap.

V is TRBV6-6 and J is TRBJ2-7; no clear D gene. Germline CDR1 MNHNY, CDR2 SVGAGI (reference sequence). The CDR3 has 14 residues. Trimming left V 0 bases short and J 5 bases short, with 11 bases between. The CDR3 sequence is CASSYSARAHEQYF. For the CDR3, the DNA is TGTGCCAGCAGTTACTCGGCCCGGGCCCACGAGCAGTACTTC.

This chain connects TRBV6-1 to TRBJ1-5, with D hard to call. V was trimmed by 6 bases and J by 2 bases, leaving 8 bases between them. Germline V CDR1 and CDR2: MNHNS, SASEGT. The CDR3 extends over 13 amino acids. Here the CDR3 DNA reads TGTGCCAGCAGCGAGGTTGGCAATCAGCCCCAGCATTTT. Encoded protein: CASSEVGNQPQHF.

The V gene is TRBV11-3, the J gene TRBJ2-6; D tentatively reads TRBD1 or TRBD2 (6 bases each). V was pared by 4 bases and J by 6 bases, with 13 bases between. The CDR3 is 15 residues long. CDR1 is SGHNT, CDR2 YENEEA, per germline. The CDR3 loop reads CASSSGATEANVLTF. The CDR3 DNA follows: TGTGCCAGCAGCTCGGGGGCCACGGAGGCCAACGTCCTGACTTTC.

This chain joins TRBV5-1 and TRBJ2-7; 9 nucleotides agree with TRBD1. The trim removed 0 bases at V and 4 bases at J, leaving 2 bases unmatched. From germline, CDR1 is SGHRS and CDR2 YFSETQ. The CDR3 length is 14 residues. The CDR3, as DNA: TGCGCCAGCAGCTTGGACGGACAGGGGTACGAGCAGTACTTC. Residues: CASSLDGQGYEQYF.

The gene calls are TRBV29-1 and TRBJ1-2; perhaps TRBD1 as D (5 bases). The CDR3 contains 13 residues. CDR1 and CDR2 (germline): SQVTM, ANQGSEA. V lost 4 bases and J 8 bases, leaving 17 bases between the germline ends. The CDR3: CSVGDDKTFGYTF. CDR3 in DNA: TGCAGCGTTGGGGACGATAAGACGTTCGGCTACACCTTC.

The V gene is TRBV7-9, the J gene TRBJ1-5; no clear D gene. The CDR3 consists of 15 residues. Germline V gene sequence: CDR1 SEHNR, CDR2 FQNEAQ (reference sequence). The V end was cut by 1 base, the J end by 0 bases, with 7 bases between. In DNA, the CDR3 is TGTGCCAGCAGCTTAGAGGGTGATAGCAATCAGCCCCAGCATTTT. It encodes CASSLEGDSNQPQHF.

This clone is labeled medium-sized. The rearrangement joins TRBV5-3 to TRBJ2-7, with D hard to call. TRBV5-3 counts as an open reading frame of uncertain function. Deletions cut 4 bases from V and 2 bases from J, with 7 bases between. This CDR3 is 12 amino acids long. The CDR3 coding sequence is TGTGCCAGAAGCCAGGTACCCTACGAGCAGTACTTC. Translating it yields CARSQVPYEQYF.

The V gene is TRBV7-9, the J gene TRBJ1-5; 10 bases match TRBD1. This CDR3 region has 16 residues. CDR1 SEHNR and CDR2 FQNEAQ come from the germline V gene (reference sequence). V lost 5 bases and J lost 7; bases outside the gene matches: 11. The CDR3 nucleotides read TGTGCCAGCAGCCTTTATGGGACAGGGGCCGAGCAGCCCCAGCATTTT. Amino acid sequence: CASSLYGTGAEQPQHF.

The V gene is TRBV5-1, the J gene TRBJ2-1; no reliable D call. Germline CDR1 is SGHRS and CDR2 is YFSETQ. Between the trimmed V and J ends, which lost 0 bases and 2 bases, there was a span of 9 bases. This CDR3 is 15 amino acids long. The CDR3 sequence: CASSLEGNPYNEQFF. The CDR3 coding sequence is TGCGCCAGCAGCTTGGAGGGTAACCCCTACAATGAGCAGTTCTTC.

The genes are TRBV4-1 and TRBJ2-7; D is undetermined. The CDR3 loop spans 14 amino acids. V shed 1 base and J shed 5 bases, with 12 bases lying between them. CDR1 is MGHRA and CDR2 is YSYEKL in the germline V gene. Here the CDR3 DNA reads TGCGCCAGCAGCCAAGTCTCCGCGACCGACGAGCAGTACTTC. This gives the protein CASSQVSATDEQYF.

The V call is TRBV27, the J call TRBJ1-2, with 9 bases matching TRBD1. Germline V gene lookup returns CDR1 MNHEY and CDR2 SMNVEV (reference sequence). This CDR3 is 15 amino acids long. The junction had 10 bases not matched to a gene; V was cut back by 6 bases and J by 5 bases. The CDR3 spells CASSRGTGSGYGYTF. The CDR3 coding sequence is TGTGCCAGCAGCCGAGGGACAGGGTCTGGTTATGGCTACACCTTC.

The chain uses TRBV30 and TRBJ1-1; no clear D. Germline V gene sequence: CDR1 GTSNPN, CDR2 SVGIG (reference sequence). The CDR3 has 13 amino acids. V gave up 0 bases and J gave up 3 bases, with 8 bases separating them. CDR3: CAWSVGGDTEAFF. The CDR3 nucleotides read TGTGCCTGGAGTGTAGGAGGTGACACTGAAGCTTTCTTT.

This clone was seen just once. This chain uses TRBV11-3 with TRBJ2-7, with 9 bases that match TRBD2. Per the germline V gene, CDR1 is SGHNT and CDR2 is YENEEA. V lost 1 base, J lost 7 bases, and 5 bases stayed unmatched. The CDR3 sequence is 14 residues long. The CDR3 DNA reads TGTGCCAGCAGCTTAGGGCGGGGGGGGAAGGAGCAGTACTTC. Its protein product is CASSLGRGGKEQYF.

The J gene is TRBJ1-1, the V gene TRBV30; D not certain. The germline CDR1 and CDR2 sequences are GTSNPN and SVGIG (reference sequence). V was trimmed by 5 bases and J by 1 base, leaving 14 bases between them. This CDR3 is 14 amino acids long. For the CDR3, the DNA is TGTGCCTGGGCCCCCCTCAACAGGAACACTGAAGCTTTCTTT. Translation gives CAWAPLNRNTEAFF. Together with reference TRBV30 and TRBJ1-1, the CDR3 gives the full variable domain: SQTIHQWPATLVQPVGSPLSLECTVEGTSNPNLYWYRQAAGRGLQLLFYSVGIGQISSEVPQNLSASRPQDRQFILSSKKLLLSDSGFYLCAWAPLNRNTEAFFGQGTRLTVV.

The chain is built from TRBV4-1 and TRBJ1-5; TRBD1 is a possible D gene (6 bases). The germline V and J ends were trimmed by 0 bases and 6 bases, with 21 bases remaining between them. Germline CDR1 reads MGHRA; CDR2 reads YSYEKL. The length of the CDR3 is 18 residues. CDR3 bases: TGCGCCAGCAGCCAAGATGTACGGGACAACGAGGTATTTCAGCCCCAGCATTTT. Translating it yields CASSQDVRDNEVFQPQHF.

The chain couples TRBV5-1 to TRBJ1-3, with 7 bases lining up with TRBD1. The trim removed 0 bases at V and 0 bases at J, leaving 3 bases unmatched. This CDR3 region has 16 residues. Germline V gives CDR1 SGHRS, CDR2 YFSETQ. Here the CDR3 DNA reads TGCGCCAGCAGCTTGGCCGGGACAGCCTCTGGAAACACCATATATTTT. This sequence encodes CASSLAGTASGNTIYF. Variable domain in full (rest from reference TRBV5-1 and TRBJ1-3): KAGVTQTPRYLIKTRGQQVTLSCSPISGHRSVSWYQQTPGQGLQFLFEYFSETQRNKGNFPGRFSGRQFSNSRSEMNVSTLELGDSALYLCASSLAGTASGNTIYFGEGSWLTVV.

CDR3 sequence (DNA): TGTGCCAGCAGTGGGGAGAGCAATCAGCCCCAGCATTTT. It codes for CASSGESNQPQHF. This chain joins TRBV6-5 and TRBJ1-5; D is unresolved. CDR1 and CDR2 from the germline V gene are MNHEY and SVGAGI. The CDR3 consists of 13 residues. Trimming took off 5 bases at V and 1 base at J, with 6 bases between the two ends.

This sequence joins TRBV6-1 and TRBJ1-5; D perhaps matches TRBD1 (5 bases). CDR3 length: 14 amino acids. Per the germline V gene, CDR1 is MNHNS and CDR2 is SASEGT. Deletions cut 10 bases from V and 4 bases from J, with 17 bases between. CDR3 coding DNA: TGTGCCACCTGGTGGGGCGGCGCGAATCAGCCCCAGCATTTT. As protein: CATWWGGANQPQHF.

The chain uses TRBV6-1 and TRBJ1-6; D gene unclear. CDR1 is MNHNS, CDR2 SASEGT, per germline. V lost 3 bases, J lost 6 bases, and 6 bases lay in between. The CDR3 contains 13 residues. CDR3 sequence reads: CASSEPGNSPLHF. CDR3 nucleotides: TGTGCCAGCAGTGAGCCGGGTAATTCACCCCTCCACTTT.

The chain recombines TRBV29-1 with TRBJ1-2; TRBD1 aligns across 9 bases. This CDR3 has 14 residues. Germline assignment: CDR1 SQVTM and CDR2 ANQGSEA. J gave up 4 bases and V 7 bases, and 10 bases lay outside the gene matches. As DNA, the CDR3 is TGCAGCGCCGGACAGGGGAGGGCAAGCTATGGCTACACCTTC. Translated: CSAGQGRASYGYTF.

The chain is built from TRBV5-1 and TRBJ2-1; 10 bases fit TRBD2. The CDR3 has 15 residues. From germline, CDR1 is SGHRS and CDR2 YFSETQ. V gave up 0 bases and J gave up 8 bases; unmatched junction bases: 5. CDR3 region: CASSLDSGRWDEQFF. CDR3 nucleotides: TGCGCCAGCAGCTTGGATAGCGGGAGGTGGGATGAGCAGTTCTTC.

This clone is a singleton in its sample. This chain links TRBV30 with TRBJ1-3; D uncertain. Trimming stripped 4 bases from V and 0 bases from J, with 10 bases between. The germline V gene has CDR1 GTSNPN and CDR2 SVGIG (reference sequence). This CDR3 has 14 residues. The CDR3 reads CAWKLGSSGNTIYF. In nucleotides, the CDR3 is TGTGCCTGGAAGCTCGGGAGCTCTGGAAACACCATATATTTT.

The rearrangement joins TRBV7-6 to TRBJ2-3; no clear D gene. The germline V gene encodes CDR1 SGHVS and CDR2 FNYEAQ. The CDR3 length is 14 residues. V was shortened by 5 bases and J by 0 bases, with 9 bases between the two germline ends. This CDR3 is CASSPKRSTDTQYF. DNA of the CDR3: TGTGCCAGCAGCCCTAAGCGCAGCACAGATACGCAGTATTTT.

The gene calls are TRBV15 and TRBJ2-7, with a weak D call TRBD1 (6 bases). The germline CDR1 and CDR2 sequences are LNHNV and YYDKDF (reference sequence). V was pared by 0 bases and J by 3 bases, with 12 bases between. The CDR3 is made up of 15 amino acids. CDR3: CATSREVQGIYEQYF. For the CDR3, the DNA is TGTGCCACCAGCAGAGAGGTCCAGGGGATCTACGAGCAGTACTTC. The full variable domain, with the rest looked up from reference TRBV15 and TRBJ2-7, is DAMVIQNPRYQVTQFGKPVTLSCSQTLNHNVMYWYQQKSSQAPKLLFHYYDKDFNNEADTPDNFQSRRPNTSFCFLDIRSPGLGDTAMYLCATSREVQGIYEQYFGPGTRLTVT.

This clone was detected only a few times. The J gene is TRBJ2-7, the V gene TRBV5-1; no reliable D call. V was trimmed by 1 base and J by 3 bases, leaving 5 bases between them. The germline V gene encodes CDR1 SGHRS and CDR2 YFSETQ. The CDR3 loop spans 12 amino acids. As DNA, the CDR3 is TGCGCCAGCAGCTTGAGTGACTACGAGCAGTACTTC. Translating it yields CASSLSDYEQYF.

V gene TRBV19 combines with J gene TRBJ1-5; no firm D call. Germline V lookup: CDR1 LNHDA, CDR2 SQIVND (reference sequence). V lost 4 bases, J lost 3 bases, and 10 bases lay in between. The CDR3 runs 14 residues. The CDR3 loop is CASSTGRINQPQHF. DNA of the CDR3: TGTGCCAGTAGTACCGGACGGATCAATCAGCCCCAGCATTTT.

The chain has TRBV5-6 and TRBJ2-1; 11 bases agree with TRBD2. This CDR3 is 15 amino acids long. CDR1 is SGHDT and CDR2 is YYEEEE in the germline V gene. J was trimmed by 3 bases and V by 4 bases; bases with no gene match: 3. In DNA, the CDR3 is TGTGCCAGCAGCATGGGACTAGCGGACTACAATGAGCAGTTCTTC. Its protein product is CASSMGLADYNEQFF.

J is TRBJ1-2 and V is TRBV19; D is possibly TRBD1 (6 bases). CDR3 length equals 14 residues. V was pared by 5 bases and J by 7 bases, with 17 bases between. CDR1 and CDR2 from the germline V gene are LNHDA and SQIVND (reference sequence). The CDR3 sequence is CASSLTTGTGGYTF. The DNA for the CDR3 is TGTGCCAGTAGTCTAACCACAGGGACGGGTGGCTACACCTTC.

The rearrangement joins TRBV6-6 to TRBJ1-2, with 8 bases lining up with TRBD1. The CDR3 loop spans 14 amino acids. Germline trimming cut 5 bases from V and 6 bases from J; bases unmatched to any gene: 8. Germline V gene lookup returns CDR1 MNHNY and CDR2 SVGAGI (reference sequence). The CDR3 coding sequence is TGTGCCAGCAGTAGAAGACAGGGGAGTAATGGCTACACCTTC. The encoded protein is CASSRRQGSNGYTF.